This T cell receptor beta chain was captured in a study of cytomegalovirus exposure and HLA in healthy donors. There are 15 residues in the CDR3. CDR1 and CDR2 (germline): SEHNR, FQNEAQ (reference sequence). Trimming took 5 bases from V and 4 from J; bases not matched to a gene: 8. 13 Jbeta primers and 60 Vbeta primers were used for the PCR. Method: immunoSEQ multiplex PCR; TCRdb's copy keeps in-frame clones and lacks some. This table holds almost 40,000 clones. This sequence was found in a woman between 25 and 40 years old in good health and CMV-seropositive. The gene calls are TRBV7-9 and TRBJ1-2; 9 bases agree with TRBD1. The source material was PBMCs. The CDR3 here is CASSRTGVDPYGYTF. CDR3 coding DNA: TGTGCCAGCAGCCGGACAGGGGTCGACCCCTATGGCTACACCTTC. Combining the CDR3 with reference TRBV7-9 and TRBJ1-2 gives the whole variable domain DTGVSQNPRHKITKRGQNVTFRCDPISEHNRLYWYRQTLGQGPEFLTYFQNEAQLEKSRLLSDRFSAERPKGSFSTLEIQRTEQGDSAMYLCASSRTGVDPYGYTFGSGTRLTVV.